This section outlines one TCR beta chain sequence together with its context. What it binds is unknown. Germline CDR1 LGHDT, CDR2 YNNKEL (reference sequence). Trimming at V came to 1 base and at J to 4 bases, leaving 4 bases not matched to a gene. The CDR3 has 15 amino acids. The protocol was immunoSEQ multiplex PCR, while the TCRdb copy is restricted to in-frame clones and leaves out a portion. In the table there are 35,000 to 55,000 clones, 65% to 80% of which are singletons. These data are taken from a study of vaccination effects on CD4 cells after COVID-19. Overall study context: Researchers reported culturing 2 million to 2.5 million PBMC in each well, adding around 10 IU/ml IL-2 and about 10 ug/ml peptides. Study-level findings and limits: Convalescent patients were few in the study, and early post-infection timepoints were absent.

It was after approximately 11 days of culture that CD4+ T cells were isolated. Of the BNT162b2 and mRNA-1273 vaccines, participants received two doses of one or the other. Half the medium was swapped for IL-2 medium on days 3 and 7. The receptor was derived from a human donor who received a COVID-19 vaccine. The starting material was CD4+ T cells from PBMCs cultured without peptide, obtained after COVID-19 vaccination. The chain links TRBV3-1 (or the pseudogene TRBV3-2) to TRBJ2-1, with TRBD1 matching 7 bases. The CDR3 coding sequence is TGTGCCAGCAGCCAAGGGGCAGGGGGTTACAATGAGCAGTTCTTC. As protein: CASSQGAGGYNEQFF.